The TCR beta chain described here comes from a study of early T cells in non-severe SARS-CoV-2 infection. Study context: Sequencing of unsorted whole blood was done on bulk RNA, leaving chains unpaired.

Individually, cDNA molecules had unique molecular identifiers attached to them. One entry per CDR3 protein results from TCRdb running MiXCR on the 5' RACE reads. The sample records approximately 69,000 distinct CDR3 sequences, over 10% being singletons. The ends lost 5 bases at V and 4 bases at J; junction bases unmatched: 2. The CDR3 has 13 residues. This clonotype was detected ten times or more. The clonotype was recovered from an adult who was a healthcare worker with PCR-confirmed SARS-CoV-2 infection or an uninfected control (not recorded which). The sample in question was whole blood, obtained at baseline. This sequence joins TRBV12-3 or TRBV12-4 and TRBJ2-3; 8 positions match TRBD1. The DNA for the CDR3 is TGTGCCAGCAGTAACAGGGGGGCAGATACGCAGTATTTT. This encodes CASSNRGADTQYF.